This T cell receptor beta chain was captured in a study of T-cell memory formation after mild COVID-19. At the level of the study: In these data, TCR clusters were largely donor specific.

TCR alpha and TCR beta cDNA libraries with sample barcodes and UMIs came from 5'RACE using constant-segment primers. TCRdb re-derived calls from the 5' RACE reads in MiXCR, one entry per CDR3 protein. There are roughly 170,000 distinct CDR3 sequences in the sample; roughly 18% occur only once, and 3.9% lies in the top ten. This clonotype was detected only a few times. Its cognate antigen is unknown. This CDR3 is 14 amino acids long. Per germline, CDR1 SGHRS and CDR2 YFSETQ. The V end lost 0 bases, the J end lost 3 bases, and 9 bases lay between the germline ends. Study-wide points: For second-wave clones that peaked at day 37, SARS-CoV-2 specificity went unverified.

The rearrangement joins TRBV5-1 to TRBJ2-5; possible D gene TRBD2, 6 bases. This TCR was sampled from a man aged 18 to 29 who had mild COVID-19 (a few samples of this study predate the infection). Cell type and time point are not known. The specimen was PBMCs or a T cell subset sorted from them (not recorded which). CDR3 sequence reads: CASSLVAGKETQYF. The CDR3 DNA is TGCGCCAGCAGCTTGGTTGCGGGGAAAGAGACCCAGTACTTC.